This entry describes one T cell receptor beta chain. These data are taken from a study of T cell changes during pregnancy in multiple sclerosis. Sequenced by immunoSEQ multiplex PCR; TCRdb stores in-frame clones only, minus some. The sample records about 79,000 clones, roughly 95% being singletons. The germline CDR1 and CDR2 sequences are SNHLY and FYNNEI. CDR3 length equals 15 residues. Trimming cost V 2 bases and J 4 bases; bases outside gene matches: 8. The sequencing used peripheral blood, collected in the second trimester of pregnancy. The rearrangement joins TRBV2 to TRBJ2-7; TRBD1 matches 7 bases. The TCR comes from a female donor in good health, enrolled as a control in a pregnancy study. Here the CDR3 DNA reads TGTGCCAGCAGTGAAACGGCAGGGGGAGTGTACGAGCAGTACTTC. This gives the protein CASSETAGGVYEQYF. Looking up the rest from reference TRBV2 and TRBJ2-7 gives the full variable domain: EPEVTQTPSHQVTQMGQEVILRCVPISNHLYFYWYRQILGQKVEFLVSFYNNEISEKSEIFDDQFSVERPDGSNFTLKIRSTKLEDSAMYFCASSETAGGVYEQYFGPGTRLTVT.